Below, 29 T cell receptor beta chains from the same sample are listed, as sequenced in a study of blood T cell repertoires in COVID-19. The repertoire was sequenced with immunoSEQ multiplex PCR; TCRdb's copy has only in-frame clones and lacks some. The sample holds around 320,000 clones; 75% to 90% are singletons and the top ten take roughly 2.3%. The sequencing sample was made of peripheral blood. These receptors were collected from a young man with active or convalescent COVID-19.

The CDR3 is CASSGTGLNTDTQYF. The CDR3 nucleotides read TGCGCCAGCAGCGGAACGGGACTTAACACAGATACGCAGTATTTT. The genes are TRBV5-1 and TRBJ2-3; D perhaps matches TRBD2 (6 bases). Germline V CDR1 and CDR2: SGHRS, YFSETQ. This CDR3 comprises 15 residues. The germline V and J ends were trimmed by 4 bases and 2 bases, with 14 bases remaining between them.

The chain links TRBV5-4 to TRBJ1-1; D unresolved. CDR3 length: 15 residues. Germline V gene lookup returns CDR1 SGHNT and CDR2 YYREEE (reference sequence). Deletions cut 4 bases from V and 0 bases from J, with 13 bases between. The CDR3 spells CASSPPEPMNTEAFF. CDR3 DNA sequence: TGTGCCAGCAGCCCTCCGGAGCCCATGAACACTGAAGCTTTCTTT.

This clone was counted only a few times. The chain joins TRBV7-2 to TRBJ1-2; 7 bases agree with TRBD1. The CDR3 runs to 17 residues. The junction had 18 bases not matched to a gene; V was cut back by 5 bases and J by 6 bases. The V gene's germline CDR1 is SGHTA and CDR2 FQGNSA. Here the CDR3 reads CASSPRLWRQGENGYTF. The CDR3 DNA follows: TGTGCCAGCAGCCCACGCTTATGGAGACAGGGAGAGAATGGCTACACCTTC.

The chain uses TRBV9 and TRBJ2-1; no reliable D call. V was trimmed by 0 bases and J by 6 bases, leaving 7 bases between them. Germline V gives CDR1 SGDLS, CDR2 YYNGEE. This CDR3 comprises 13 residues. CDR3 loop: CASSVGDSNEQFF. Written as DNA, the CDR3 is TGTGCCAGCAGCGTAGGCGATTCCAATGAGCAGTTCTTC.

This chain uses TRBV19 with TRBJ2-2; D unresolved. This CDR3 has 14 residues. V dropped 6 bases and J dropped 1 base, with 9 bases sitting between them. Germline V gene sequence: CDR1 LNHDA, CDR2 SQIVND (reference sequence). The CDR3 sequence is CASSPQVNTGELFF. CDR3 coding DNA: TGTGCCAGTAGCCCCCAGGTGAACACCGGGGAGCTGTTTTTT.

The CDR3 here is CASSFLGAADTQYF. The CDR3 coding sequence is TGTGCCAGCAGCTTCCTAGGGGCCGCAGATACGCAGTATTTT. This chain joins TRBV7-2 and TRBJ2-3, with D possibly TRBD1 on 5 matching bases. With 3 bases removed from V and 4 bases from J, the gap between germline ends came to 11 bases. The CDR3 length is 14 residues. In germline, CDR1 is SGHTA, CDR2 FQGNSA.

This chain joins TRBV3-1 (or the pseudogene TRBV3-2) and TRBJ2-1; D may be TRBD1 (6 bases). V dropped 3 bases and J dropped 6 bases, with 9 bases sitting between them. The CDR3 consists of 13 residues. Per germline, CDR1 LGHDT and CDR2 YNNKEL (reference sequence). In nucleotides, the CDR3 is TGTGCCAGCAGCCACACAGGGCTCAATGAGCAGTTCTTC. It is translated as CASSHTGLNEQFF.

This CDR3 reads CASSSKEREGREQYF. As DNA, the CDR3 is TGCGCCAGCAGCAGCAAGGAGCGGGAGGGCCGCGAGCAGTACTTC. The V and J genes are TRBV5-1 and TRBJ2-7, with 10 bases lining up with TRBD2. The CDR3 contains 15 residues. CDR1 SGHRS and CDR2 YFSETQ come from the germline V gene. V shed 4 bases, J shed 6 bases, and the junction held 10 bases outside the gene matches.

The chain joins TRBV7-2 to TRBJ2-3; weak D call: TRBD2 (6 bases). CDR3 length: 15 amino acids. The germline CDR1 and CDR2 sequences are SGHTA and FQGNSA. V was pared by 5 bases and J by 8 bases, with 20 bases between. The CDR3 loop is CASSPEGQGYGTQYF. The CDR3 region has the DNA TGTGCCAGCAGCCCGGAGGGGCAGGGATACGGTACGCAGTATTTT.

This chain uses TRBV27 with TRBJ2-1; 11 nucleotides agree with TRBD1. This CDR3 is 15 amino acids long. Per the germline V gene, CDR1 is MNHEY and CDR2 is SMNVEV (reference sequence). Unmatched junction bases numbered 5, after V lost 2 bases and J lost 8 bases. CDR3 coding DNA: TGTGCCAGCAGTTTAGCGGACAGGGGGCGGGATGAGCAGTTCTTC. It yields the protein CASSLADRGRDEQFF.

This chain uses TRBV7-9 with TRBJ1-6; D is undetermined. V gave up 7 bases and J gave up 14 bases, with 15 bases separating them. The CDR3 contains 12 residues. CDR1 is SEHNR and CDR2 is FQNEAQ in the germline V gene (reference sequence). The CDR3 sequence is CASTRETAALHF. The CDR3 DNA is TGTGCCAGCACCCGAGAAACAGCGGCCCTCCACTTT.

This clone was detected a few times. V is TRBV27 and J is TRBJ1-5; 10 nucleotides match TRBD1. CDR1 is MNHEY, CDR2 SMNVEV, per germline (reference sequence). V shed 5 bases, J shed 5 bases, and the junction held 9 bases outside the gene matches. The CDR3 extends over 16 amino acids. This CDR3 is CASSATPGQGYQPQHF. CDR3 sequence (DNA): TGTGCCAGCAGTGCAACGCCGGGACAGGGGTATCAGCCCCAGCATTTT.

The genes are TRBV13 and TRBJ1-2; TRBD1 agrees at 7 bases. Germline values: CDR1 PRHDT, CDR2 FYEKMQ (reference sequence). V shed 5 bases and J 1 base; nucleotides not matched to a gene: 13. This CDR3 contains 17 residues. The CDR3: CASSPGTASGGNYGYTF. The DNA of the CDR3 is TGTGCCAGCAGCCCGGGGACAGCCTCCGGAGGTAACTATGGCTACACCTTC.

The V call is TRBV5-1, the J call TRBJ1-1; 9 bases are shared with TRBD1. The CDR3 is 14 amino acids. Trimming took 6 bases from V and 4 from J; bases not matched to a gene: 7. From germline, CDR1 is SGHRS and CDR2 YFSETQ. The CDR3 loop reads CASTLMTGGTEAFF. DNA for the CDR3: TGCGCCAGCACACTTATGACAGGGGGCACTGAAGCTTTCTTT.

The rearrangement joins TRBV7-9 to TRBJ1-1; 7 bases align to TRBD1. From germline, CDR1 is SEHNR and CDR2 FQNEAQ (reference sequence). The CDR3 spans 15 residues. The ends lost 5 bases at V and 1 base at J; junction bases unmatched: 7. This CDR3 reads CASSIHRGKNTEAFF. As DNA, the CDR3 is TGTGCCAGCAGCATTCACAGGGGAAAGAACACTGAAGCTTTCTTT.

The gene calls are TRBV5-4 and TRBJ2-3; 7 bases are a match to TRBD1. With V trimmed by 4 bases and J by 5 bases, 13 bases remained unmatched. The germline gives CDR1 SGHNT, CDR2 YYREEE (reference sequence). The CDR3 is made up of 16 amino acids. CDR3 DNA: TGTGCCAGCAGCCCATCAGAGGACAGGCTAAGAGATACGCAGTATTTT. Amino acid sequence: CASSPSEDRLRDTQYF.

The V call is TRBV7-9, the J call TRBJ2-1; D is possibly TRBD2 (5 bases). The CDR3 covers 16 residues. Deletions cut 10 bases from V and 0 bases from J, with 19 bases between. The V gene's germline CDR1 is SEHNR and CDR2 FQNEAQ (reference sequence). CDR3 residues: CATEEQAVSSYNEQFF. CDR3 bases: TGTGCCACCGAAGAACAAGCGGTAAGCTCCTACAATGAGCAGTTCTTC.

This clone is a singleton in its sample. CDR3 in amino acids: CASSLTTGRFGDTQYF. The CDR3 region has the DNA TGTGCCAGCAGCTTAACTACAGGGCGGTTCGGGGATACGCAGTATTTT. The gene calls are TRBV7-9 and TRBJ2-3, with D possibly TRBD1 on 6 matching bases. The V gene's germline CDR1 is SEHNR and CDR2 FQNEAQ (reference sequence). CDR3 length equals 16 residues. V was trimmed by 2 bases and J by 6 bases, leaving 18 bases between them.

The rearrangement joins TRBV5-5 to TRBJ2-3, with 12 bases that match TRBD2. Germline CDR1 SGHKS, CDR2 YYEKEE (reference sequence). The CDR3 sequence is 18 residues long. V dropped 5 bases and J dropped 3; count of bases not matched to a gene: 13. The CDR3 coding sequence is TGTGCCAGCAGATCACGACTAGCGGGAGCGAGTTGGACAGATACGCAGTATTTT. It is translated as CASRSRLAGASWTDTQYF.

The chain combines TRBV10-3 with TRBJ2-5; possible D gene TRBD1, 6 bases. Trimming left V 10 bases short and J 5 bases short, with 17 bases between. Germline V gene sequence: CDR1 ENHRY, CDR2 SYGVKD. CDR3 size: 13 residues. CDR3 sequence: CATQGLLAETQYF. CDR3 DNA: TGTGCCACACAGGGATTGCTGGCGGAGACCCAGTACTTC.

Many counts were recorded for this clone. The chain employs TRBV19 and TRBJ2-1; 8 bases agree with TRBD2. Germline trimming cut 2 bases from V and 4 bases from J; bases unmatched to any gene: 4. The CDR3 covers 15 residues. Germline V CDR1 and CDR2: LNHDA, SQIVND (reference sequence). The CDR3 bases are TGTGCCAGTAGTATAACTAGCGGAGAATACAATGAGCAGTTCTTC. Translating it yields CASSITSGEYNEQFF.

This chain joins TRBV4-1 and TRBJ2-7, with TRBD1 as a possible D gene (6 bases). Germline V gene data show CDR1 as MGHRA and CDR2 as YSYEKL. The V and J ends lost 3 bases and 3 bases respectively, with 18 bases between them. CDR3 length equals 16 residues. CDR3 amino acids: CASSQPTGSRFYEQYF. The CDR3 nucleotides read TGCGCCAGCAGCCAGCCGACAGGAAGTCGCTTCTACGAGCAGTACTTC.

CDR3 sequence: CASKTRGKYGYTF. The CDR3 DNA sequence: TGTGCCAGCAAAACAAGGGGGAAGTATGGCTACACCTTC. V gene TRBV6-5 combines with J gene TRBJ1-2; the D gene is possibly TRBD1 (6 bases). From germline, CDR1 is MNHEY and CDR2 SVGAGI. The CDR3 extends over 13 amino acids. With 7 bases removed from V and 5 bases from J, the gap between germline ends came to 14 bases.

The chain carries TRBV25-1 and TRBJ1-2; no firm D call. Trimming left V 8 bases short and J 5 bases short, with 9 bases between. This CDR3 has 11 amino acids. Germline V gene sequence: CDR1 MGHDK, CDR2 SYGVNS. DNA of the CDR3: TGTGCCAGCTCGGACTATTATGGCTACACCTTC. Translation: CASSDYYGYTF.

This clone showed up just once. This sequence joins TRBV4-1 and TRBJ2-7, with a weak D call TRBD1 (6 bases). Trimming stripped 4 bases from V and 0 bases from J, with 10 bases between. Germline assignment: CDR1 MGHRA and CDR2 YSYEKL. The CDR3 extends over 14 amino acids. In DNA, the CDR3 is TGCGCCAGCAGCCCATGGGACAACTCCTACGAGCAGTACTTC. Amino acid sequence: CASSPWDNSYEQYF.

This chain joins TRBV6-4 and TRBJ2-7; 13 bases are shared with TRBD2. The CDR3 extends over 18 amino acids. Trimming removed 6 bases from V and 1 base from J; junction bases left unmatched: 12. Germline V CDR1 and CDR2: MRHNA, SNTAGT. The CDR3 here is CASREPATSGGRSYEQYF. CDR3 nucleotide sequence: TGTGCCAGCAGAGAACCGGCGACTAGCGGGGGGAGGTCCTACGAGCAGTACTTC.

The chain carries TRBV7-8 and TRBJ1-3, with 7 bases fitting TRBD1. The CDR3 has 16 amino acids. The germline V gene encodes CDR1 SGHVS and CDR2 FQNEAQ. J gave up 1 base and V 1 base, and 4 bases lay outside the gene matches. Here the CDR3 DNA reads TGTGCCAGCAGCTTAGGGACAGGACCGTCTGGAAACACCATATATTTT. Translating gives CASSLGTGPSGNTIYF.

The CDR3 protein is CASSDISTDTQYF. CDR3 DNA: TGTGCCAGCAGCGACATAAGCACAGATACGCAGTATTTT. The V gene is TRBV2, the J gene TRBJ2-3; D remains ambiguous. Trimming removed 6 bases from V and 0 bases from J, with 7 bases in between. Per the germline V gene, CDR1 is SNHLY and CDR2 is FYNNEI. This CDR3 region has 13 residues.

V usage is TRBV19 and J usage is TRBJ2-3, with D perhaps TRBD2 (5 bases). Trimming removed 3 bases at V and 1 base at J, with 11 bases between. CDR3 length: 15 amino acids. Germline V gives CDR1 LNHDA, CDR2 SQIVND (reference sequence). CDR3 region: CASSILARGTDTQYF. The CDR3 bases are TGTGCCAGTAGTATTCTCGCGCGGGGCACAGATACGCAGTATTTT.